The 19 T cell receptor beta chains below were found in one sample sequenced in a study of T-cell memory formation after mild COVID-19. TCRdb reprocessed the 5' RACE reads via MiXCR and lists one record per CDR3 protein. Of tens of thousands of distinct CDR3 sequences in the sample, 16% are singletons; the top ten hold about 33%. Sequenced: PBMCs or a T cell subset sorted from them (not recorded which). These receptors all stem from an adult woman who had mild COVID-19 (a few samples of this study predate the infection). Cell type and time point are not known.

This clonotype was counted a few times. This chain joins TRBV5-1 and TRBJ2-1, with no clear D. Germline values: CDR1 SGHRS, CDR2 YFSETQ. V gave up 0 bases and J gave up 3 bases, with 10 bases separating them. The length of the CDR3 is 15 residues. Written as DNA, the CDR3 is TGCGCCAGCAGCTTGGATGGTCCAGGCTACAATGAGCAGTTCTTC. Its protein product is CASSLDGPGYNEQFF.

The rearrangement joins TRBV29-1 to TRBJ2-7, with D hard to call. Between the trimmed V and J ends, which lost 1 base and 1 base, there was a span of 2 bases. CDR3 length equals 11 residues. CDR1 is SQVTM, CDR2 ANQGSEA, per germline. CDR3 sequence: CSVEASYEQYF. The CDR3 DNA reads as TGCAGCGTTGAAGCTTCCTACGAGCAGTACTTC.

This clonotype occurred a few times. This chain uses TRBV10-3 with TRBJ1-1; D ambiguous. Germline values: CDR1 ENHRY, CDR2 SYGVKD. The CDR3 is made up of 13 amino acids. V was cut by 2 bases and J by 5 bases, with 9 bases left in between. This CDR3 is CAISEGVGTEAFF. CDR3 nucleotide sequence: TGTGCCATCAGTGAGGGGGTGGGGACTGAAGCTTTCTTT.

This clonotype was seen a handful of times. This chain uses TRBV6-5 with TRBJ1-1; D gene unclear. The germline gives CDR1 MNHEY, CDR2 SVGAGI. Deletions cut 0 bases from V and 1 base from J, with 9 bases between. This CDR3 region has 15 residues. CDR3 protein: CASSYSTFQNTEAFF. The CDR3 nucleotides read TGTGCCAGCAGTTACTCTACCTTCCAGAACACTGAAGCTTTCTTT.

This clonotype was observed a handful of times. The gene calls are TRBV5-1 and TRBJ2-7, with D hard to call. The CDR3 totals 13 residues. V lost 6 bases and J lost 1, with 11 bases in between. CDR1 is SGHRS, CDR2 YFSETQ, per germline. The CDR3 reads CASTLDGSYEQYF. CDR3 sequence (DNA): TGCGCCAGCACCCTGGACGGGTCCTACGAGCAGTACTTC.

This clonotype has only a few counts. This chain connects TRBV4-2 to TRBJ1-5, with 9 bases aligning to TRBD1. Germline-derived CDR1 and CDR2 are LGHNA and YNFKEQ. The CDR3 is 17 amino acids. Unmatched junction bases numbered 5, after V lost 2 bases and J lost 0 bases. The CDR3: CASSQFGQGYSNQPQHF. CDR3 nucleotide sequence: TGTGCCAGCAGCCAATTCGGACAGGGGTATAGCAATCAGCCCCAGCATTTT.

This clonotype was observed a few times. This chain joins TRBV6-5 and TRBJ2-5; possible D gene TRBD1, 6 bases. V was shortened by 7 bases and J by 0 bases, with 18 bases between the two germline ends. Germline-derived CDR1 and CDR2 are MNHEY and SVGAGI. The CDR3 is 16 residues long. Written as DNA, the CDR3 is TGTGCCAGCACCGACTTCGGCAGGGGTGACCAAGAGACCCAGTACTTC. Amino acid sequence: CASTDFGRGDQETQYF.

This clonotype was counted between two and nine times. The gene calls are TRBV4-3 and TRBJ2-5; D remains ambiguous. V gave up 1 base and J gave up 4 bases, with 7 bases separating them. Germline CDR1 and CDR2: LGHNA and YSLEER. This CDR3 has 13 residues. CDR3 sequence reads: CASSQVVGETQYF. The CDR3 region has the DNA TGCGCCAGCAGCCAAGTTGTAGGAGAGACCCAGTACTTC.

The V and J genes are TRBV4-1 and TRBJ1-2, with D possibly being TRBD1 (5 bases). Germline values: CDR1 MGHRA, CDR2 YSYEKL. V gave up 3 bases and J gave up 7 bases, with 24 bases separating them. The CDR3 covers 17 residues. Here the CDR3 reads CASSQKVNSQLRGGYTF. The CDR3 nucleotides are TGCGCCAGCAGCCAGAAAGTCAACAGCCAATTAAGGGGTGGCTACACCTTC.

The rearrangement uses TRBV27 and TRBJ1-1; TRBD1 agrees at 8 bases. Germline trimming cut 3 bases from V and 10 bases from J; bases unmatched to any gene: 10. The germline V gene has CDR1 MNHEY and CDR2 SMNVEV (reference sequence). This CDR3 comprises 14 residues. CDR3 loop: CASSFSGVTGGAFF. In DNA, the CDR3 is TGTGCCAGCAGTTTTAGTGGGGTTACAGGGGGAGCTTTCTTT.

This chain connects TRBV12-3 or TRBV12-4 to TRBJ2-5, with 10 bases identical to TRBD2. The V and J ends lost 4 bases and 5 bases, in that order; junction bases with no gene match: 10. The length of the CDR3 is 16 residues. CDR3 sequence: CASSSPGSGGAETQYF. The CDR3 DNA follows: TGTGCCAGCAGTTCTCCGGGAAGCGGGGGGGCGGAGACCCAGTACTTC.

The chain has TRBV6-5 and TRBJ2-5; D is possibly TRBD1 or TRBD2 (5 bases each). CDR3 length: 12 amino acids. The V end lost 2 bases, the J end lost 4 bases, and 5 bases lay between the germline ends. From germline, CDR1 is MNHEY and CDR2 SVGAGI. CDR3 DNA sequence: TGTGCCAGCAGTTACGGGGGAGAGACCCAGTACTTC. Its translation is CASSYGGETQYF.

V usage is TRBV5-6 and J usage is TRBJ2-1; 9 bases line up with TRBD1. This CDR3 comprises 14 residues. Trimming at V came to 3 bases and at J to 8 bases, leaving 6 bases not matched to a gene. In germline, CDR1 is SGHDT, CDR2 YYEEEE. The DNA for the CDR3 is TGTGCCAGCAGCTCCGGGACAGGGATACATGAGCAGTTCTTC. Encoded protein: CASSSGTGIHEQFF.

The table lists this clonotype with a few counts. The CDR3, as DNA: TGCAGTGCCCGGACTAGCGGGGGCCCTGGGGGAGAGCAGTTCTTC. Translating it yields CSARTSGGPGGEQFF. V gene TRBV20-1 combines with J gene TRBJ2-1, with 13 bases matching TRBD2. Germline V gene data show CDR1 as DFQATT and CDR2 as SNEGSKA (reference sequence). This CDR3 is 15 amino acids long. Trimming removed 6 bases from V and 10 bases from J; junction bases left unmatched: 12.

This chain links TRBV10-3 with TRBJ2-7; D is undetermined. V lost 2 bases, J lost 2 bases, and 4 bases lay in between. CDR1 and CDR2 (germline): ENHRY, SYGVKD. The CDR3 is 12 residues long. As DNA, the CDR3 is TGTGCCATCAGTGAGGGGACCTACGAGCAGTACTTC. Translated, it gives CAISEGTYEQYF.

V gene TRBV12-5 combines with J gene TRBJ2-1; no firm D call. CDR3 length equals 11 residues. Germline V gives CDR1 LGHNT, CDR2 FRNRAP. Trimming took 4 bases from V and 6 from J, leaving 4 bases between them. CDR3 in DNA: TGTGCTAGTGGTTCGGTCAATGAGCAGTTCTTC. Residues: CASGSVNEQFF.

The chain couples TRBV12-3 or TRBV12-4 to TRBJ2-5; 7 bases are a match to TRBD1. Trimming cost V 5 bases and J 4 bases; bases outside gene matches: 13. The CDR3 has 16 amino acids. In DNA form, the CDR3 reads TGTGCCAGCAGTCCCTCGACAGGGAGTTCGGGAGAGACCCAGTACTTC. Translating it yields CASSPSTGSSGETQYF.

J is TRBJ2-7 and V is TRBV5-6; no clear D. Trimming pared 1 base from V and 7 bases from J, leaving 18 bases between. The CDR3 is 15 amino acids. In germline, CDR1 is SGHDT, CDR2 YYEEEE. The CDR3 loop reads CASSLWALDVGEQYF. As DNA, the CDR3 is TGTGCCAGCAGCTTGTGGGCCCTGGATGTAGGGGAGCAGTACTTC.

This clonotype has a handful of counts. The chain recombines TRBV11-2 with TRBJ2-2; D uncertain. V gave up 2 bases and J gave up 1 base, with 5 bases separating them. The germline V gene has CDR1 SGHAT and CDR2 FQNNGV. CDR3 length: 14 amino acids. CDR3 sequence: CASSLNGNTGELFF. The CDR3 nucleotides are TGTGCCAGCAGCTTAAACGGGAACACCGGGGAGCTGTTTTTT. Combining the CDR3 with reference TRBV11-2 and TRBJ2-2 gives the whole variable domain EAGVAQSPRYKIIEKRQSVAFWCNPISGHATLYWYQQILGQGPKLLIQFQNNGVVDDSQLPKDRFSAERLKGVDSTLKIQPAKLEDSAVYLCASSLNGNTGELFFGEGSRLTVL.